This T cell receptor beta chain was recorded in a study of T-cell memory formation after mild COVID-19. Study summary: Among the donors, TCR clusters were largely specific to each donor.

The J segment lost 5 bases and the V segment lost 5 bases, leaving 9 bases of the junction unmatched. The germline V gene encodes CDR1 LGHDT and CDR2 YNNKEL (reference sequence). The CDR3 runs to 15 residues. General study results and limits: Pre-infection memory carried some responding clones, suggesting that cross-reactive memory joined. Nothing showed for sure that second-wave clones peaking on day 37 were SARS-CoV-2 specific.

Concerning this clonotype itself: Its cognate antigen is unknown.

UMIs and sample barcodes were carried by the TCR alpha and TCR beta cDNA libraries that 5'RACE produced using constant-segment primers. One entry per CDR3 protein results from TCRdb running MiXCR on the 5' RACE reads. The profile shows 550,000 to 700,000 distinct CDR3 sequences, around 16% of them singletons. This receptor was taken from an adult woman who had mild COVID-19 (a few samples of this study predate the infection). Cell type and time point are not known. This chain joins TRBV3-1 and TRBJ1-1, with 9 bases fitting TRBD1. Sequencing was done on a sample of PBMCs or a T cell subset sorted from them (not recorded which). The CDR3 DNA follows: TGTGCCAGCAGCGATACCGGGACAGGGTGGACTGAAGCTTTCTTT. Encoded protein: CASSDTGTGWTEAFF.